These 23 T cell receptor beta chains came from one sample sequenced in a study of monozygotic twins with cystic fibrosis. Clones were read by immunoSEQ multiplex PCR, and TCRdb kept only the in-frame ones, dropping some. The sample lists about 20,000 clones, 96% seen once, with about 0.6% in the top ten. The sequencing sample was made of blood. Every receptor here comes from a girl aged 2 to 10 with cystic fibrosis.

This chain joins TRBV2 and TRBJ1-4; 7 bases are a match to TRBD1. CDR1 and CDR2 (germline): SNHLY, FYNNEI. The CDR3 runs 15 residues. Losses at the gene ends were 6 bases for V and 4 bases for J; bases not matched to a gene: 8. CDR3 region: CASRVDRDRNEKLFF. DNA of the CDR3: TGTGCCAGCAGGGTTGACAGGGACCGTAATGAAAAACTGTTTTTT. The full variable domain, in which reference TRBV2 and TRBJ1-4 provide the parts outside the CDR3, is EPEVTQTPSHQVTQMGQEVILRCVPISNHLYFYWYRQILGQKVEFLVSFYNNEISEKSEIFDDQFSVERPDGSNFTLKIRSTKLEDSAMYFCASRVDRDRNEKLFFGSGTQLSVL.

The chain couples TRBV30 to TRBJ2-3; D gene unclear. CDR1 is GTSNPN, CDR2 SVGIG, per germline (reference sequence). The V and J ends lost 4 bases and 4 bases respectively, with 9 bases between them. CDR3 length: 12 amino acids. Written as DNA, the CDR3 is TGTGCCTGGACCTGGGGATCAGATACGCAGTATTTT. It is translated as CAWTWGSDTQYF.

The chain recombines TRBV14 with TRBJ2-2; 8 bases fit TRBD1. The CDR3 spans 22 residues. Germline-derived CDR1 and CDR2 are SGHDN and FVKESK. V was clipped by 4 bases and J by 2 bases; unmatched bases: 24. The DNA for the CDR3 is TGTGCCAGCAGCCCAGGGACAGGCTTGAGAACGCTTCTGGGTTTAAACACCGGGGAGCTGTTTTTT. It yields the protein CASSPGTGLRTLLGLNTGELFF.

The chain uses TRBV20-1 and TRBJ2-1; D is possibly TRBD2 (6 bases). V shed 4 bases and J shed 15 bases, with 16 bases lying between them. The CDR3 runs 11 residues. Looked up from germline, CDR1 is DFQATT and CDR2 is SNEGSKA (reference sequence). The CDR3 DNA reads as TGCAGTGCTAATCCCCCCGGGACTCTGTTCTTC. This codes for CSANPPGTLFF.

This chain joins TRBV15 and TRBJ2-7; 14 bases agree with TRBD2. V lost 1 base, J lost 6 bases, and 2 bases stayed unmatched. The germline CDR1 and CDR2 sequences are LNHNV and YYDKDF (reference sequence). The CDR3 has 15 amino acids. The CDR3: CATSRGLAGGLEQYF. The CDR3 DNA sequence: TGTGCCACCAGCAGAGGACTAGCGGGGGGGCTCGAGCAGTACTTC.

The gene calls are TRBV7-8 and TRBJ2-5; 12 positions match TRBD2. The J segment lost 5 bases and the V segment lost 2 bases, leaving 9 bases of the junction unmatched. The CDR3 runs to 17 residues. CDR1 and CDR2 from the germline V gene are SGHVS and FQNEAQ. The DNA of the CDR3 is TGTGCCAGCAGCTTAATGTCTCTAGCGGGGGGGCCGGAGACCCAGTACTTC. Translating it yields CASSLMSLAGGPETQYF.

V usage is TRBV29-1 and J usage is TRBJ1-5, with D maybe TRBD1 (5 bases). The germline V and J ends were trimmed by 4 bases and 4 bases, with 11 bases remaining between them. Germline V lookup: CDR1 SQVTM, CDR2 ANQGSEA. The CDR3 covers 13 residues. The CDR3: CSVGGTGNQPQHF. CDR3 in DNA: TGCAGCGTTGGGGGGACTGGAAATCAGCCCCAGCATTTT.

This chain uses TRBV4-1 with TRBJ1-6; unclear D gene. CDR1 and CDR2 (germline): MGHRA, YSYEKL. The CDR3 runs to 16 residues. Between the trimmed V and J ends, which lost 2 bases and 7 bases, there was a span of 15 bases. The CDR3 DNA is TGCGCCAGCAGCCAAAGTGAAGGGATCAGAAATTCACCCCTCCACTTT. It yields the protein CASSQSEGIRNSPLHF.

CDR3 coding DNA: TGTGCCAGCAGCGTAGCTCCCTTCCCGCCAGATACGCAGTATTTT. Amino acids: CASSVAPFPPDTQYF. The chain carries TRBV9 and TRBJ2-3; no reliable D call. Trimming pared 0 bases from V and 4 bases from J, leaving 12 bases between. The germline CDR1 and CDR2 sequences are SGDLS and YYNGEE. The CDR3 has 15 residues. The whole variable domain, filled in from reference TRBV9 and TRBJ2-3, reads DSGVTQTPKHLITATGQRVTLRCSPRSGDLSVYWYQQSLDQGLQFLIQYYNGEERAKGNILERFSAQQFPDLHSELNLSSLELGDSALYFCASSVAPFPPDTQYFGPGTRLTVL.

This chain connects TRBV10-1 to TRBJ2-1, with TRBD2 identical over 10 bases. CDR1 and CDR2 (germline): WNHNN, SYGVQD (reference sequence). The ends lost 4 bases at V and 12 bases at J; junction bases unmatched: 6. The CDR3 sequence is 13 residues long. In DNA form, the CDR3 reads TGCGCCAGCAGTGGGGTAGCGGGGGGCCCGCAGTTCTTC. It yields the protein CASSGVAGGPQFF.

The chain couples TRBV2 to TRBJ1-6; D unresolved. The germline gives CDR1 SNHLY, CDR2 FYNNEI. The CDR3 runs to 16 residues. Trimming shortened V by 3 bases and J by 7 bases, and 16 bases separated the two germline ends. As DNA, the CDR3 is TGTGCCAGCAGTGAGGGTGGGTCCTCTGGGAATTCACCCCTCCACTTT. Its translation: CASSEGGSSGNSPLHF.

The rearrangement links TRBV6-5 to TRBJ1-2, with D perhaps TRBD1 (6 bases). Trimming took 6 bases from V and 5 from J, leaving 13 bases between them. The CDR3 runs to 13 residues. Germline CDR1 is MNHEY and CDR2 is SVGAGI. The CDR3 here is CASSPRGPYGYTF. In nucleotides, the CDR3 is TGTGCCAGCAGCCCCCGGGGGCCATATGGCTACACCTTC.

This clone was seen once. The V call is TRBV5-1, the J call TRBJ1-1, with 7 bases identical to TRBD1. Germline V lookup: CDR1 SGHRS, CDR2 YFSETQ. The V segment lost 1 base and the J segment 2 bases; nucleotides outside the gene matches: 8. The CDR3 is made up of 16 amino acids. CDR3 sequence: CASSLWQGDGNTEAFF. The CDR3 DNA is TGCGCCAGCAGCTTGTGGCAGGGGGACGGTAACACTGAAGCTTTCTTT.

This clone was observed a single time. V and J are TRBV19 and TRBJ1-5, with no clear D. Germline V gene sequence: CDR1 LNHDA, CDR2 SQIVND (reference sequence). Trimming shortened V by 4 bases and J by 0 bases, and 10 bases separated the two germline ends. The length of the CDR3 is 15 residues. The CDR3, as DNA: TGTGCCAGTAGTAGCACCCGGAATAGCAATCAGCCCCAGCATTTT. This codes for CASSSTRNSNQPQHF.

The chain uses TRBV11-3 and TRBJ2-6; 7 nucleotides line up with TRBD2. Germline V gene data show CDR1 as SGHNT and CDR2 as YENEEA. The CDR3 loop spans 15 amino acids. The V and J ends lost 2 bases and 4 bases, in that order; junction bases with no gene match: 2. The CDR3 DNA sequence: TGTGCCAGCAGCTTAAGCGGGACGGGGGCCAACGTCCTGACTTTC. Residues: CASSLSGTGANVLTF.

The genes are TRBV11-2 and TRBJ1-6; tentative D call: TRBD1 (5 bases). This CDR3 has 15 amino acids. Germline V gene data show CDR1 as SGHAT and CDR2 as FQNNGV. V lost 2 bases and J lost 8, with 13 bases in between. The CDR3 sequence is CASSLRARVDSPLHF. CDR3 in DNA: TGTGCCAGCAGCTTAAGGGCCAGGGTGGATTCACCCCTCCACTTT.

The rearrangement joins TRBV5-1 to TRBJ2-4, with 12 bases lining up with TRBD2. CDR3 length: 20 residues. Unmatched junction bases numbered 15, after V lost 0 bases and J lost 5 bases. Germline V gives CDR1 SGHRS, CDR2 YFSETQ. The CDR3 spells CASSLEGLAGPSLGENIQYF. The CDR3 DNA follows: TGCGCCAGCAGCTTGGAAGGACTAGCGGGGCCCTCGTTGGGGGAAAACATTCAGTACTTC.

This chain links TRBV4-1 with TRBJ2-5; a possible D gene is TRBD1 (6 bases). This CDR3 is 15 amino acids long. V lost 5 bases and J 0 bases, leaving 13 bases between the germline ends. CDR1 MGHRA and CDR2 YSYEKL come from the germline V gene. In DNA, the CDR3 is TGCGCCAGCAGCTTGAGTGACAGGTACCAAGAGACCCAGTACTTC. Amino acid sequence: CASSLSDRYQETQYF.

The CDR3 bases are TGCGCCAGCAGCCCCGGACAGTTTTCTCGGCGGGGGGGCTACACCTTC. It yields the protein CASSPGQFSRRGGYTF. The genes are TRBV4-3 and TRBJ1-2; TRBD1 is a possible D gene (6 bases). CDR1 is LGHNA, CDR2 YSLEER, per germline. The CDR3 extends over 16 amino acids. V was shortened by 4 bases and J by 8 bases, with 23 bases between the two germline ends.

The chain employs TRBV21-1 and TRBJ2-7; the table's D call of TRBD2 was not tested on the DNA. TRBV21-1 is tagged as a pseudogene. The CDR3 spans 13 residues. DNA of the CDR3: TGTGCCAGCATGGGGGGAGAGAGAGACGAGCAGTACTTC. This gives the protein CASMGGERDEQYF.

The chain recombines TRBV18 with TRBJ2-7; 8 bases are a match to TRBD1. The germline gives CDR1 KGHSH, CDR2 LQKENI. The V gene end was trimmed by 4 bases and the J gene end by 0 bases; junction bases not matched to a gene: 8. The CDR3 has 16 amino acids. The DNA of the CDR3 is TGTGCCAGCTCACTTCCGGGACAGGCGTTCTCCTACGAGCAGTACTTC. Encoded protein: CASSLPGQAFSYEQYF.

This chain uses TRBV6-5 with TRBJ2-7; the match to TRBD1 covers 7 bases. There are 14 residues in the CDR3. J lost 3 bases, V lost 8 bases, and 10 bases had no gene match. Germline values: CDR1 MNHEY, CDR2 SVGAGI. DNA of the CDR3: TGTGCCAGCCACCCGGGCAGGGGGTTCTACGAGCAGTACTTC. Encoded protein: CASHPGRGFYEQYF.

This chain links TRBV7-2 with TRBJ2-5; TRBD2 is a possible D gene (6 bases). With the DNA end fitting TRBJ2-7 better, the J assignment may be wrong. This CDR3 comprises 15 residues. Germline-derived CDR1 and CDR2 are SGHTA and FQGNSA. Here the CDR3 DNA reads TGTGCCAGCAGCTTAGCGGGGGGACCTACCTACGAGCAGTACTTC. It yields the protein CASSLAGGPTYEQYF.